Below, one T cell receptor beta chain is given with its context. No antigen is known for it. The data stem from a study of cytomegalovirus exposure and HLA in healthy donors. Researchers ran the PCR with 60 Vbeta and 13 Jbeta primers. The data were produced by immunoSEQ multiplex PCR, yet TCRdb's version contains in-frame clones alone and is incomplete. In the table there are under 150,000 clones, about three quarters of which are singletons. General study results and limits: Most sequenced TCRs were rare (though some public TCRs occurred in many donors). In vitro, a few CMV-associated chains proved specific for CMV antigens.

The donors were healthy bone marrow donors. What was sequenced was PBMCs. The sequence was collected from a male donor in good health and CMV-seropositive.

CDR3 loop: CASSTHQGQMKTSSYNEQFF. The CDR3 coding sequence is TGTGCCAGCAGTACACATCAGGGACAGATGAAGACTAGCTCCTACAATGAGCAGTTCTTC. The J gene is TRBJ2-1, the V gene TRBV28, with D tentatively TRBD1 (7 bases). The CDR3 is 20 residues long. Germline values: CDR1 MDHEN, CDR2 SYDVKM. V lost 5 bases to trimming and J lost 0 bases, with 26 bases between them.